The 18 T cell receptor beta chains in this list originate from one sample, sequenced in a study of blood T cells in healthy people across ages. A second PCR, run for roughly 7 to 12 cycles, used a sample-barcoded 5' primer plus a J-beta primer mix. MiXCR, applied by TCRdb to the 5' RACE reads, yields one record per CDR3 protein. In the table there are around 800,000 distinct CDR3 sequences, around a quarter of which are singletons. The same sample was also used in a study of T cells of mothers and their children.

The sample comprised blood. The receptors were sampled from a boy younger than 18 in good health.

The V gene is TRBV5-1, the J gene TRBJ2-7, with 7 bases fitting TRBD1. Trimming removed 5 bases from V and 3 bases from J; junction bases left unmatched: 8. The CDR3 extends over 14 amino acids. The germline gives CDR1 SGHRS, CDR2 YFSETQ. The CDR3 DNA reads as TGCGCCAGCAGTCCCACAGGGGACCTCTACGAGCAGTACTTC. It encodes CASSPTGDLYEQYF.

The chain couples TRBV12-5 to TRBJ2-1, with D uncertain. This CDR3 has 12 amino acids. Germline-derived CDR1 and CDR2 are LGHNT and FRNRAP. Trimming took 3 bases from V and 3 from J, leaving 3 bases between them. The CDR3 DNA reads as TGTGCTAGTGGTTTCGGCTACAATGAGCAGTTCTTC. This sequence encodes CASGFGYNEQFF.

This clonotype has a handful of counts. The rearrangement uses TRBV4-1 and TRBJ2-1, with unresolved D. V lost 6 bases and J 0 bases, leaving 12 bases between the germline ends. This CDR3 has 15 amino acids. Germline V lookup: CDR1 MGHRA, CDR2 YSYEKL. Here the CDR3 DNA reads TGCGCCAGCAGTACCCGGAGAAACTCCTACAATGAGCAGTTCTTC. Its protein product is CASSTRRNSYNEQFF.

There are a few counts of this clonotype. CDR3 residues: CASSSSYSYNEQFF. The CDR3, as DNA: TGCGCCAGCAGCTCGTCATACTCCTACAATGAGCAGTTCTTC. The chain has TRBV5-1 and TRBJ2-1; D not certain. The CDR3 consists of 14 residues. Germline CDR1 and CDR2: SGHRS and YFSETQ. The V end was cut by 3 bases, the J end by 0 bases, with 7 bases between. The variable domain in full, with the rest retrieved from reference TRBV5-1 and TRBJ2-1, is KAGVTQTPRYLIKTRGQQVTLSCSPISGHRSVSWYQQTPGQGLQFLFEYFSETQRNKGNFPGRFSGRQFSNSRSEMNVSTLELGDSALYLCASSSSYSYNEQFFGPGTRLTVL.

There are a few counts of this clonotype. This chain uses TRBV20-1 with TRBJ1-2, with 8 nucleotides matching TRBD1. V dropped 3 bases and J dropped 1; count of bases not matched to a gene: 7. The CDR3 totals 15 residues. The germline V gene encodes CDR1 DFQATT and CDR2 SNEGSKA (reference sequence). The chain's CDR3 is CSASGQGRNNYGYTF. The CDR3, as DNA: TGCAGTGCTAGTGGACAGGGTCGGAATAACTATGGCTACACCTTC.

V gene TRBV6-6 combines with J gene TRBJ1-2; the D gene is possibly TRBD1 (5 bases). There are 15 residues in the CDR3. Trimming left V 6 bases short and J 2 bases short, with 16 bases between. Looked up from germline, CDR1 is MNHNY and CDR2 is SVGAGI (reference sequence). The CDR3 protein is CASSRTETGNYGYTF. The CDR3 coding sequence is TGTGCCAGCAGCCGCACAGAAACAGGAAACTATGGCTACACCTTC.

The chain employs TRBV28 and TRBJ1-4, with D possibly matching TRBD1 (5 bases). The V gene lost 8 bases and the J gene lost 3 bases, with 22 bases spanning the gap. CDR1 MDHEN and CDR2 SYDVKM come from the germline V gene. The CDR3 loop spans 17 amino acids. For the CDR3, the DNA is TGTGCCAGCCAGACAGCATTGTTTCCCTTGTCTAATGAAAAACTGTTTTTT. Translated: CASQTALFPLSNEKLFF.

Comments on this clonotype: One junction end does not reproduce the germline sequence, and a read error may be involved. The chain links TRBV7-7 to TRBJ2-6; D is uncertain. CDR3 length equals 13 residues. The germline gives CDR1 SSHAT, CDR2 FNYEAQ (reference sequence). CDR3 sequence reads: CASSPGEANVLTF. The CDR3 DNA reads as TGTGCTAGCAGCCCTGGGGAGGCCAACGTCCTGACTTTC.

This clonotype turned up a few times. The rearrangement uses TRBV2 and TRBJ2-1; D is perhaps TRBD1 (6 bases). The J call may not be correct, given that the DNA end is closer to TRBJ2-5. This CDR3 has 16 residues. Germline V gene data show CDR1 as SNHLY and CDR2 as FYNNEI. The CDR3 DNA reads as TGTGCCAGCAGTCCACACAGGATACGACAGGAAGAGACCCAGTACTTC. Its translation is CASSPHRIRQEETQYF.

This clonotype was counted between two and nine times. The CDR3 DNA is TGTGCCAGCAGCTTAGTGCAGCCCTACGAGCAGTACTTC. It is translated as CASSLVQPYEQYF. The J gene is TRBJ2-7, the V gene TRBV11-2; D is unresolved. This CDR3 is 13 amino acids long. V lost 1 base and J lost 2, with 6 bases in between. Germline V gene data show CDR1 as SGHAT and CDR2 as FQNNGV.

This clonotype has just a few counts. The chain carries TRBV20-1 and TRBJ1-4; tentatively, D is TRBD1 (5 bases). The germline V and J ends were trimmed by 3 bases and 7 bases, with 24 bases remaining between them. The CDR3 sequence is 17 residues long. From germline, CDR1 is DFQATT and CDR2 SNEGSKA (reference sequence). CDR3 sequence (DNA): TGCAGTGCTAGTGGGTGGGGCAGCTTCCTCAGTGGTGAAAAACTGTTTTTT. It encodes CSASGWGSFLSGEKLFF.

This chain connects TRBV30 to TRBJ2-1; a weak D match, TRBD1 (6 bases). The germline CDR1 and CDR2 sequences are GTSNPN and SVGIG (reference sequence). This CDR3 is 12 amino acids long. Between the trimmed V and J ends, which lost 2 bases and 7 bases, there was a span of 9 bases. CDR3: CAWSPRGNEQFF. DNA of the CDR3: TGTGCCTGGAGTCCCAGGGGTAATGAGCAGTTCTTC. Full variable domain (missing parts from reference TRBV30 and TRBJ2-1): SQTIHQWPATLVQPVGSPLSLECTVEGTSNPNLYWYRQAAGRGLQLLFYSVGIGQISSEVPQNLSASRPQDRQFILSSKKLLLSDSGFYLCAWSPRGNEQFFGPGTRLTVL.

This clonotype came up once. V is TRBV20-1 and J is TRBJ2-7, with 7 bases aligning to TRBD1. The CDR3 spans 13 residues. CDR1 DFQATT and CDR2 SNEGSKA come from the germline V gene (reference sequence). V was pared by 6 bases and J by 9 bases, with 14 bases of the junction left unmatched. The CDR3 region is CSARGTTATVQYF. As DNA, the CDR3 is TGCAGTGCCAGGGGGACCACTGCTACCGTGCAGTACTTC.

V and J are TRBV15 and TRBJ2-7; 9 bases fit TRBD1. CDR1 is LNHNV, CDR2 YYDKDF, per germline (reference sequence). V shed 6 bases, J shed 7 bases, and the junction held 7 bases outside the gene matches. The CDR3 has 13 amino acids. The CDR3 sequence is CATRRDRASEQYF. CDR3 nucleotide sequence: TGTGCCACCAGAAGGGACAGGGCGTCGGAGCAGTACTTC.

The chain recombines TRBV4-1 with TRBJ2-5; 8 nucleotides align to TRBD2. Unmatched junction bases numbered 3, after V lost 2 bases and J lost 1 base. Germline CDR1 and CDR2: MGHRA and YSYEKL. There are 15 residues in the CDR3. CDR3 in amino acids: CASSQLGLAQETQYF. CDR3 nucleotide sequence: TGCGCCAGCAGCCAACTTGGACTAGCCCAAGAGACCCAGTACTTC.

The chain links TRBV6-1 to TRBJ2-7, with D hard to call. The V and J ends lost 1 base and 6 bases respectively, with 7 bases between them. In germline, CDR1 is MNHNS, CDR2 SASEGT. The length of the CDR3 is 12 residues. CDR3 protein: CASSEVRPEQYF. CDR3 coding DNA: TGTGCCAGCAGTGAAGTCCGACCCGAGCAGTACTTC.

This clonotype was counted a few times. V and J are TRBV12-3 or TRBV12-4 and TRBJ2-5; D possibly uses TRBD1 or TRBD2 (5 bases each). The J call may be mistaken, given a closer DNA end match to TRBJ2-1. The CDR3 contains 13 residues. CDR3 in DNA: TGTGCCAGCAGTTTAGAACGGGGCACTGAGCAGTTCTTC. Protein: CASSLERGTEQFF.

The chain employs TRBV7-6 and TRBJ2-1, with a possible D match to TRBD1 (5 bases). The length of the CDR3 is 17 residues. V dropped 0 bases and J dropped 4 bases, with 16 bases sitting between them. Germline V gene lookup returns CDR1 SGHVS and CDR2 FNYEAQ. The CDR3 is CASSLAHSGNLYNEQFF. CDR3 coding DNA: TGTGCCAGCAGCTTAGCGCATTCAGGGAATCTGTACAATGAGCAGTTCTTC.